Shown below are 24 T cell receptor beta chains from a single sample sequenced in a study of T cell responses to AZD1222 COVID-19 vaccine. Method: immunoSEQ multiplex PCR; TCRdb's copy keeps in-frame clones and lacks some. This table has about 80,000 clones, approximately 85% appearing once. Sequencing was performed on peripheral blood, taken 28 days after the second AZD1222 dose. These receptors came from an adult who received the AZD1222 COVID-19 vaccine.

V usage is TRBV4-3 and J usage is TRBJ1-6; perhaps TRBD1 as D (5 bases). V was cut by 4 bases and J by 9 bases, with 16 bases left in between. This CDR3 is 15 amino acids long. Germline CDR1 reads LGHNA; CDR2 reads YSLEER. This chain's CDR3 is CASSPNTGPGSPLHF. The CDR3 DNA follows: TGCGCCAGCAGCCCGAACACGGGGCCGGGTTCACCCCTCCACTTT.

The chain recombines TRBV15 with TRBJ2-6; D uncertain. The germline V and J ends were trimmed by 0 bases and 0 bases, with 18 bases remaining between them. The CDR3 is 20 residues long. Germline V CDR1 and CDR2: LNHNV, YYDKDF (reference sequence). As DNA, the CDR3 is TGTGCCACCAGCAGAGATCGGGTGCCTATAACCTCCTCTGGGGCCAACGTCCTGACTTTC. Protein product: CATSRDRVPITSSGANVLTF.

The chain recombines TRBV5-1 with TRBJ1-6; no reliable D call. CDR3 length equals 18 residues. With 1 base removed from V and 0 bases from J, the gap between germline ends came to 14 bases. Germline lookup yields CDR1 SGHRS and CDR2 YFSETQ. In nucleotides, the CDR3 is TGCGCCAGCAGCTTGACGGGAGGGTTGAGCTCCTATAATTCACCCCTCCACTTT. As protein: CASSLTGGLSSYNSPLHF.

This chain uses TRBV4-3 with TRBJ1-2, with D possibly matching TRBD1 (6 bases). The CDR3 consists of 15 residues. Trimming stripped 2 bases from V and 3 bases from J, with 13 bases between. Germline lookup yields CDR1 LGHNA and CDR2 YSLEER. The CDR3 here is CASSQQQGPHYGYTF. CDR3 DNA sequence: TGCGCCAGCAGCCAACAGCAGGGGCCTCACTATGGCTACACCTTC.

The chain employs TRBV28 and TRBJ2-7, with D perhaps TRBD2 (6 bases). Trimming took off 7 bases at V and 3 bases at J, with 16 bases between the two ends. The CDR3 contains 14 residues. The germline V gene encodes CDR1 MDHEN and CDR2 SYDVKM. CDR3 sequence: CASTLGGKNYEQYF. The CDR3 nucleotides are TGTGCCAGCACCCTTGGGGGGAAAAACTACGAGCAGTACTTC. Using reference TRBV28 and TRBJ2-7 for the parts outside the CDR3, the full variable domain is DVKVTQSSRYLVKRTGEKVFLECVQDMDHENMFWYRQDPGLGLRLIYFSYDVKMKEKGDIPEGYSVSREKKERFSLILESASTNQTSMYLCASTLGGKNYEQYFGPGTRLTVT.

The chain recombines TRBV29-1 with TRBJ2-5; a weak D match, TRBD1 (6 bases). The germline gives CDR1 SQVTM, CDR2 ANQGSEA. This CDR3 is 11 amino acids long. The V end lost 7 bases, the J end lost 5 bases, and 11 bases lay between the germline ends. CDR3 protein: CSGHTGETQYF. In DNA, the CDR3 is TGCAGCGGTCACACAGGGGAGACCCAGTACTTC.

The V and J genes are TRBV5-4 and TRBJ1-2, with D perhaps matching TRBD1 (6 bases). Trimming removed 4 bases at V and 7 bases at J, with 20 bases between. Germline CDR1 and CDR2: SGHNT and YYREEE (reference sequence). CDR3 length: 15 amino acids. The CDR3 DNA reads as TGTGCCAGCAGCCAGGGGCTGGAGGGGGATAGTGGCTACACCTTC. This encodes CASSQGLEGDSGYTF. Combining the CDR3 with reference TRBV5-4 and TRBJ1-2 gives the whole variable domain ETGVTQSPTHLIKTRGQQVTLRCSSQSGHNTVSWYQQALGQGPQFIFQYYREEENGRGNFPPRFSGLQFPNYSSELNVNALELDDSALYLCASSQGLEGDSGYTFGSGTRLTVV.

This chain joins TRBV6-5 and TRBJ1-4, with D hard to call. The CDR3 runs to 14 residues. The germline V gene has CDR1 MNHEY and CDR2 SVGAGI. With 3 bases removed from V and 0 bases from J, the gap between germline ends came to 5 bases. The CDR3 DNA reads TGTGCCAGCAGTTATGGAGCAACTAATGAAAAACTGTTTTTT. Amino acid sequence: CASSYGATNEKLFF.

This chain uses TRBV28 with TRBJ1-1; a possible D gene is TRBD1 (6 bases). CDR1 is MDHEN, CDR2 SYDVKM, per germline. Between the trimmed V and J ends, which lost 2 bases and 0 bases, there was a span of 7 bases. The CDR3 length is 14 residues. The CDR3 nucleotides are TGTGCCAGCAGTTTACAGGGGATGAACACTGAAGCTTTCTTT. It codes for CASSLQGMNTEAFF.

The rearrangement links TRBV28 to TRBJ2-7; 7 nucleotides agree with TRBD1. Germline trimming cut 5 bases from V and 1 base from J; bases unmatched to any gene: 8. CDR3 length: 15 amino acids. The V gene's germline CDR1 is MDHEN and CDR2 SYDVKM. The CDR3: CASSLPGQTSYEQYF. DNA of the CDR3: TGTGCCAGCAGTCTACCGGGACAGACTTCCTACGAGCAGTACTTC.

The chain uses TRBV19 and TRBJ2-1; D remains ambiguous. The CDR3 runs to 12 residues. Germline CDR1 reads LNHDA; CDR2 reads SQIVND (reference sequence). The V and J ends lost 2 bases and 10 bases respectively, with 9 bases between them. The CDR3 sequence is CASSITPGEQFF. CDR3 nucleotides: TGTGCCAGTAGTATAACTCCTGGGGAGCAGTTCTTC.

The rearrangement links TRBV6-5 to TRBJ2-7; D is undetermined. Germline V gene data show CDR1 as MNHEY and CDR2 as SVGAGI. The length of the CDR3 is 16 residues. Trimming removed 0 bases at V and 0 bases at J, with 12 bases between. CDR3: CASSYSYGPTSYEQYF. CDR3 coding DNA: TGTGCCAGCAGTTACTCGTACGGACCCACCTCCTACGAGCAGTACTTC.

V is TRBV18 and J is TRBJ1-5; maybe TRBD1 (6 bases). This CDR3 region has 16 residues. Trimming left V 8 bases short and J 5 bases short, with 22 bases between. The V gene's germline CDR1 is KGHSH and CDR2 LQKENI. CDR3 nucleotides: TGTGCCAGCCACCCCCCGGGGCAGGGGAATGATCAGCCCCAGCATTTT. Translating gives CASHPPGQGNDQPQHF.

The chain employs TRBV28 and TRBJ2-1, with 9 bases that match TRBD1. The germline V gene encodes CDR1 MDHEN and CDR2 SYDVKM. CDR3 size: 16 residues. J lost 0 bases, V lost 6 bases, and 6 bases had no gene match. The CDR3: CASRPGQGSSYNEQFF. The CDR3 DNA reads TGTGCCAGCAGGCCCGGACAGGGGAGCTCCTACAATGAGCAGTTCTTC.

The chain is built from TRBV28 and TRBJ2-1; weak D call: TRBD1 (5 bases). The CDR3 extends over 14 amino acids. Trimming left V 7 bases short and J 5 bases short, with 15 bases between. CDR1 is MDHEN and CDR2 is SYDVKM in the germline V gene. The CDR3 DNA follows: TGTGCCAGCACCAGGGTTACAACCAACAATGAGCAGTTCTTC. This sequence encodes CASTRVTTNNEQFF. The whole variable domain, filled in from reference TRBV28 and TRBJ2-1, reads DVKVTQSSRYLVKRTGEKVFLECVQDMDHENMFWYRQDPGLGLRLIYFSYDVKMKEKGDIPEGYSVSREKKERFSLILESASTNQTSMYLCASTRVTTNNEQFFGPGTRLTVL.

The V and J genes are TRBV29-1 and TRBJ2-1, with 9 bases fitting TRBD2. The CDR3 consists of 14 residues. Trimming removed 6 bases from V and 3 bases from J; junction bases left unmatched: 6. Germline lookup yields CDR1 SQVTM and CDR2 ANQGSEA. The CDR3 region is CSVRGGADYNEQFF. The CDR3 DNA sequence: TGCAGCGTCCGCGGGGGGGCCGACTACAATGAGCAGTTCTTC.

The rearrangement uses TRBV28 and TRBJ1-4; 7 bases match TRBD1. After removal of 6 bases from V and 6 bases from J, the junction contained 10 bases not matched to a gene. The CDR3 is 15 amino acids. CDR1 is MDHEN, CDR2 SYDVKM, per germline. The CDR3 DNA reads as TGTGCCAGCAGCGCTAAGGGACAGATGGATGAAAAACTGTTTTTT. Amino acids: CASSAKGQMDEKLFF.

The chain combines TRBV24-1 with TRBJ2-5; D is undetermined. Per the germline V gene, CDR1 is KGHDR and CDR2 is SFDVKD. The CDR3 totals 15 residues. V lost 4 bases, J lost 3 bases, and 14 bases lay in between. The CDR3 protein is CATSDRDGPEETQYF. The CDR3 nucleotides read TGTGCCACCAGTGACCGAGACGGACCTGAAGAGACCCAGTACTTC.

This rearrangement joins TRBV5-5 to TRBJ1-3; D gene ambiguous. V dropped 0 bases and J dropped 1 base, with 5 bases sitting between them. Germline loops: CDR1 SGHKS, CDR2 YYEKEE (reference sequence). The CDR3 loop spans 14 amino acids. The CDR3, as DNA: TGTGCCAGCAGCTTGGGCGCTTCTGGAAACACCATATATTTT. Its protein product is CASSLGASGNTIYF. Full variable domain (outside the CDR3, taken from reference TRBV5-5 and TRBJ1-3): DAGVTQSPTHLIKTRGQQVTLRCSPISGHKSVSWYQQVLGQGPQFIFQYYEKEERGRGNFPDRFSARQFPNYSSELNVNALLLGDSALYLCASSLGASGNTIYFGEGSWLTVV.

The V and J genes are TRBV10-3 and TRBJ2-7; 11 nucleotides agree with TRBD1. In germline, CDR1 is ENHRY, CDR2 SYGVKD. The CDR3 consists of 15 residues. The junction had 9 bases not matched to a gene; V was cut back by 6 bases and J by 5 bases. The CDR3, as DNA: TGTGCCATCAGGGATTGGACAGGGGGCTACGACGAGCAGTACTTC. It is translated as CAIRDWTGGYDEQYF.

The chain couples TRBV5-1 to TRBJ2-7; D is ambiguous. CDR1 SGHRS and CDR2 YFSETQ come from the germline V gene. CDR3 size: 13 residues. V lost 4 bases and J lost 8, with 16 bases in between. The CDR3 region has the DNA TGCGCCAGCAGCCCCTCGGTTGCCGCACAGCAGTACTTC. Protein: CASSPSVAAQQYF.

CDR3 protein: CATSPSVQGAAQPQHF. CDR3 DNA sequence: TGTGCCACCAGCCCGTCGGTACAGGGCGCTGCACAGCCCCAGCATTTT. The gene calls are TRBV24-1 and TRBJ1-5, with D tentatively TRBD1 (6 bases). The V gene's germline CDR1 is KGHDR and CDR2 SFDVKD. V was shortened by 7 bases and J by 7 bases, with 22 bases between the two germline ends. The CDR3 runs 16 residues.

V is TRBV4-2 and J is TRBJ1-2, with D perhaps TRBD1 (5 bases). Germline CDR1 LGHNA, CDR2 YNFKEQ. CDR3 length: 17 residues. The ends were cut back, 0 bases at V and 4 bases at J, with 18 bases in the middle. The CDR3 is CASSQDGGSRARYGYTF. CDR3 DNA: TGTGCCAGCAGCCAAGATGGGGGGAGTCGGGCTCGCTATGGCTACACCTTC.

Here the CDR3 DNA reads TGTGCCAGCAGCTCCGGGGGGGGTTATGGCTACACCTTC. Protein: CASSSGGGYGYTF. The rearrangement links TRBV7-8 to TRBJ1-2; possible D gene TRBD1, 5 bases. Deletions cut 4 bases from V and 5 bases from J, with 11 bases between. Germline V gene data show CDR1 as SGHVS and CDR2 as FQNEAQ. The CDR3 has 13 residues.